Shown below are 8 T cell receptor beta chains from a single sample sequenced in a study of blood T cell repertoires in COVID-19. Clones were sequenced by immunoSEQ multiplex PCR, and TCRdb holds only the in-frame ones, with some missing. Seen here are about 98,000 clones, 75% to 85% observed once, and the top ten hold around 22%. Sequencing used peripheral blood. The source of these receptors is a man aged 70-80 years with acute or convalescent COVID-19.

The chain combines TRBV19 with TRBJ2-3, with unresolved D. Trimming stripped 7 bases from V and 6 bases from J, with 14 bases between. The CDR3 runs to 13 residues. CDR1 is LNHDA, CDR2 SQIVND, per germline (reference sequence). The CDR3 DNA reads TGTGCCAGTACCGATCCCAGCAGGGATACGCAGTATTTT. It translates to CASTDPSRDTQYF.

The chain employs TRBV10-1 and TRBJ1-5; 8 bases are a match to TRBD1. With 8 bases clipped from V and 6 bases from J, the junction kept 3 bases outside the gene matches. The CDR3 extends over 12 amino acids. Germline V gene lookup returns CDR1 WNHNN and CDR2 SYGVQD (reference sequence). CDR3 DNA: TGCGCCAGCGGACAGGGCGTTCAGCCCCAGCATTTT. It specifies CASGQGVQPQHF.

V and J are TRBV24-1 and TRBJ2-1; a weak D match, TRBD2 (5 bases). V was clipped by 5 bases and J by 7 bases, with 8 bases between them. This CDR3 contains 12 residues. Germline V gives CDR1 KGHDR, CDR2 SFDVKD. CDR3 loop: CATSARGNEQFF. The CDR3 nucleotides are TGTGCCACCAGTGCCCGCGGGAATGAGCAGTTCTTC.

This clone was detected many times. The chain has TRBV18 and TRBJ1-1; D uncertain. CDR1 and CDR2 (germline): KGHSH, LQKENI. CDR3 length equals 16 residues. V dropped 3 bases and J dropped 4 bases, with 18 bases sitting between them. CDR3 in DNA: TGTGCCAGCTCACCTTGGACGCTCCCCCGGGGCACTGAAGCTTTCTTT. Residues: CASSPWTLPRGTEAFF. The variable domain in full, completed from reference TRBV18 and TRBJ1-1, reads NAGVMQNPRHLVRRRGQEARLRCSPMKGHSHVYWYRQLPEEGLKFMVYLQKENIIDESGMPKERFSAEFPKEGPSILRIQQVVRGDSAAYFCASSPWTLPRGTEAFFGQGTRLTVV.

The rearrangement links TRBV7-3 to TRBJ2-1; 9 bases map to TRBD1. Germline V CDR1 and CDR2: SGHTA, FQGTGA. The junction had 0 bases not matched to a gene; V was cut back by 0 bases and J by 3 bases. This CDR3 region has 15 residues. CDR3 nucleotides: TGTGCCAGCAGCTTAACGGGACAGGGCTACAATGAGCAGTTCTTC. Residues: CASSLTGQGYNEQFF.

The chain couples TRBV28 to TRBJ1-3; D is unclear. Germline CDR1 is MDHEN and CDR2 is SYDVKM. Deletions cut 3 bases from V and 2 bases from J, with 8 bases between. The CDR3 has 14 amino acids. CDR3 region: CASSLAQPGNTIYF. The DNA for the CDR3 is TGTGCCAGCAGTTTGGCACAGCCTGGAAACACCATATATTTT. The whole variable domain, filled in from reference TRBV28 and TRBJ1-3, reads DVKVTQSSRYLVKRTGEKVFLECVQDMDHENMFWYRQDPGLGLRLIYFSYDVKMKEKGDIPEGYSVSREKKERFSLILESASTNQTSMYLCASSLAQPGNTIYFGEGSWLTVV.

This rearrangement joins TRBV6-5 to TRBJ1-1, with no clear D. The CDR3 runs 14 residues. Germline assignment: CDR1 MNHEY and CDR2 SVGAGI. V was shortened by 0 bases and J by 1 base, with 6 bases between the two germline ends. CDR3 nucleotide sequence: TGTGCCAGCAGTTACTCTCGACAGAACACTGAAGCTTTCTTT. Its protein product is CASSYSRQNTEAFF.

The genes are TRBV29-1 and TRBJ1-4; 9 nucleotides line up with TRBD1. CDR3 length equals 16 residues. Germline CDR1 is SQVTM and CDR2 is ANQGSEA. The CDR3 DNA reads TGCACCGCGTCAGGACAGGGGCTTGCAACTAATGAAAAACTGTTTTTT. This encodes CTASGQGLATNEKLFF.